This TCR beta chain was identified in a study of regulatory T cells in long-lasting Graves disease. Study as a whole: New Graves' disease cases had less than 3 months of antithyroid drugs. Findings of the study overall: With a small sample size, accuracy may have been reduced.

HTBI primers from iRepertoire and Arm-PCR of CDR3 regions yielded the TCR beta libraries. TCRdb independently ran MiXCR on the multiplex PCR reads; one entry per CDR3 protein. The table includes a few hundred thousand distinct CDR3 sequences, around 20% detected once. Stated time point: newly diagnosed GD, antithyroid drugs for less than 3 months. The TCR library was made from RNA extracted from PBMCs. This clonotype was picked up many times. Its antigen is currently unknown. This receptor was taken from a female donor with Graves disease. The sequencing used peripheral blood mononuclear cells (PBMCs), collected at new diagnosis, from a patient treated with antithyroid drugs.

CDR3 in DNA: TGTGCCAGCACCCAACAGGGCGGCACCGGGGAGCTGTTTTTT. Protein product: CASTQQGGTGELFF. The J gene is TRBJ2-2, the V gene TRBV6-2 or TRBV6-3; D is perhaps TRBD1 (6 bases). V lost 7 bases and J lost 4, with 13 bases in between. Germline V gene lookup returns CDR1 MNHEY and CDR2 SVGEGT. This CDR3 comprises 14 residues.